This is a list of T cell receptor beta chains from one sample in a study of cytomegalovirus exposure and HLA in healthy donors. Repertoires were generated with immunoSEQ multiplex PCR, while TCRdb's copy carries only in-frame clones and drops some. The sample holds about 180,000 clones; around 80% are singletons and the top ten take approximately 0.69%. Material for sequencing was PBMCs. The origin of the receptors is a woman in her forties in good health and CMV-seronegative. The CDR3 runs from the conserved cysteine through the conserved F or W. A D gene is named only where the DNA matches it firmly. Rows may omit the clone size; those that give it use once, few, many or a size class.

j_call: TRBJ1-5; clone_size: NA; cdr3_length: 15; v_call: TRBV4-1; d_call: TRBD1; cdr3_nt: TGCGCCAGCAGCCTGACAGGGAAGGGCAATCAGCCCCAGCATTTT; cdr3_aa: CASSLTGKGNQPQHF
j_call: TRBJ2-7; clone_size: NA; cdr3_length: 14; v_call: TRBV29-1; d_call: TRBD2; cdr3_nt: TGCAGCGTTATACTAGCGGGCAGGACCTACGAGCAGTACTTC; cdr3_aa: CSVILAGRTYEQYF
j_call: TRBJ1-1; clone_size: NA; cdr3_length: 16; v_call: TRBV10-3; d_call: NA; cdr3_nt: TGTGCCATCAGTGAGCCCCGGAGGTCCGAGAACACTGAAGCTTTCTTT; cdr3_aa: CAISEPRRSENTEAFF
j_call: TRBJ2-5; clone_size: NA; cdr3_length: 14; v_call: TRBV7-6; d_call: NA; cdr3_nt: TGTGCCAGCAGCCCGTTGGAAGTCAGGGAGACCCAGTACTTC; cdr3_aa: CASSPLEVRETQYF
j_call: TRBJ1-1; clone_size: NA; cdr3_length: 14; v_call: TRBV6-5; d_call: NA; cdr3_nt: TGTGCCAGCAGGTGGACTGGGCCGAACACTGAAGCTTTCTTT; cdr3_aa: CASRWTGPNTEAFF
j_call: TRBJ2-1; clone_size: few; cdr3_length: 15; v_call: TRBV7-6; d_call: TRBD2; cdr3_nt: TGTGCCAGCAGCTCCCCGGGGGGGTCGGGAAATGAGCAGTTCTTC; cdr3_aa: CASSSPGGSGNEQFF
j_call: TRBJ1-1; clone_size: NA; cdr3_length: 15; v_call: TRBV6-5; d_call: NA; cdr3_nt: TGTGCCAGCAGAACCCAGGGGAGAACGAACACTGAAGCTTTCTTT; cdr3_aa: CASRTQGRTNTEAFF
j_call: TRBJ1-3; clone_size: NA; cdr3_length: 13; v_call: TRBV2; d_call: NA; cdr3_nt: TGTGCCAGCAGTGGGTTAGCTGGAAACACCATATATTTT; cdr3_aa: CASSGLAGNTIYF
j_call: TRBJ2-7; clone_size: NA; cdr3_length: 16; v_call: TRBV18; d_call: TRBD2; cdr3_nt: TGTGCCAGCTCGGCCTCTAGCGGGGGGTTAACCTACGAGCAGTACTTC; cdr3_aa: CASSASSGGLTYEQYF
j_call: TRBJ1-1; clone_size: NA; cdr3_length: 16; v_call: TRBV25-1; d_call: NA; cdr3_nt: TGTGCCAGCAGTGAATATTTCGGGGGGATGAACACTGAAGCTTTCTTT; cdr3_aa: CASSEYFGGMNTEAFF
j_call: TRBJ1-2; clone_size: NA; cdr3_length: 16; v_call: TRBV10-1; d_call: NA; cdr3_nt: TGCGCCAGCAGTGAGGGCAGCGATTTACTTCCCTATGGCTACACCTTC; cdr3_aa: CASSEGSDLLPYGYTF
j_call: TRBJ1-5; clone_size: NA; cdr3_length: 13; v_call: TRBV6-6; d_call: NA; cdr3_nt: TGTGCCAGCAGTTCGCCAGGGAATCAGCCCCAGCATTTT; cdr3_aa: CASSSPGNQPQHF
j_call: TRBJ2-7; clone_size: few; cdr3_length: 15; v_call: TRBV6-1; d_call: TRBD2; cdr3_nt: TGTGCCAGCAGTGAAGCGGGGACTAGCGGCTACGAGCAGTACTTC; cdr3_aa: CASSEAGTSGYEQYF
j_call: TRBJ2-5; clone_size: NA; cdr3_length: 13; v_call: TRBV5-6; d_call: NA; cdr3_nt: TGTGCCAGCAGCCATCAGGGTGCAGAGACCCAGTACTTC; cdr3_aa: CASSHQGAETQYF
j_call: TRBJ2-1; clone_size: NA; cdr3_length: 15; v_call: TRBV7-9; d_call: TRBD2; cdr3_nt: TGTGCCAGCAGCCCCGCTAGCGGGGGGGCCGATGAGCAGTTCTTC; cdr3_aa: CASSPASGGADEQFF
j_call: TRBJ2-7; clone_size: NA; cdr3_length: 16; v_call: TRBV30; d_call: NA; cdr3_nt: TGTGCCTGGAGTAAGGGGGGAGGGGTTATGACCTACGAGCAGTACTTC; cdr3_aa: CAWSKGGGVMTYEQYF
j_call: TRBJ2-3; clone_size: NA; cdr3_length: 15; v_call: TRBV11-2; d_call: TRBD1; cdr3_nt: TGTGCCAGCAGCTTTATACAGGGGGCAGGAGATACGCAGTATTTT; cdr3_aa: CASSFIQGAGDTQYF
j_call: TRBJ1-1; clone_size: NA; cdr3_length: 15; v_call: TRBV5-1; d_call: NA; cdr3_nt: TGCGCCAGCAGCTTGGCCTCGTTGACAGGCGTCGGGGCTTTCTTT; cdr3_aa: CASSLASLTGVGAFF
j_call: TRBJ2-7; clone_size: NA; cdr3_length: 13; v_call: TRBV7-2; d_call: NA; cdr3_nt: TGTGCCAGCGGGTCTAGCTTCTCCTACGAGCAGTACTTC; cdr3_aa: CASGSSFSYEQYF
j_call: TRBJ2-1; clone_size: NA; cdr3_length: 13; v_call: TRBV2; d_call: TRBD1; cdr3_nt: TGTGCCAGCAGTGTAGGGGGCAGCAATGAGCAGTTCTTC; cdr3_aa: CASSVGGSNEQFF
j_call: TRBJ1-5; clone_size: NA; cdr3_length: 14; v_call: TRBV7-2; d_call: NA; cdr3_nt: TGTGCCAGCAGCTCGGATGGAGCGAATCAGCCCCAGCATTTT; cdr3_aa: CASSSDGANQPQHF
j_call: TRBJ1-2; clone_size: few; cdr3_length: 15; v_call: TRBV4-3; d_call: TRBD1; cdr3_nt: TGCGCCAGCAGCGGGCGAGGACAGGGAGCCTATGGCTACACCTTC; cdr3_aa: CASSGRGQGAYGYTF
j_call: TRBJ2-2; clone_size: NA; cdr3_length: 12; v_call: TRBV7-2; d_call: NA; cdr3_nt: TGTGCCAGCCCCTCGGACACCGGGGAGCTGTTTTTT; cdr3_aa: CASPSDTGELFF
j_call: TRBJ2-7; clone_size: NA; cdr3_length: 12; v_call: TRBV29-1; d_call: NA; cdr3_nt: TGCAGCTACTCCGGGGGAACCTACGAGCAGTACTTC; cdr3_aa: CSYSGGTYEQYF
j_call: TRBJ1-5; clone_size: NA; cdr3_length: 17; v_call: TRBV28; d_call: NA; cdr3_nt: TGTGCCAGCACCGAGATGGGGGGGGTGGAGAATAATCAGCCCCAGCATTTT; cdr3_aa: CASTEMGGVENNQPQHF
j_call: TRBJ2-5; clone_size: NA; cdr3_length: 17; v_call: TRBV15; d_call: TRBD1; cdr3_nt: TGTGCCACCAGCAGAGATACCCAGGGGGCGAGGGGTGAGACCCAGTACTTC; cdr3_aa: CATSRDTQGARGETQYF
j_call: TRBJ2-5; clone_size: NA; cdr3_length: 14; v_call: TRBV4-2; d_call: TRBD2; cdr3_nt: TGTGCCAGCAGCCAAGATGCCGGGGGGGAGACCCAGTACTTC; cdr3_aa: CASSQDAGGETQYF
j_call: TRBJ2-7; clone_size: NA; cdr3_length: 14; v_call: TRBV7-6; d_call: NA; cdr3_nt: TGTGCCAGCAGCTTGGCCGGGACTGGCTACGAGCAGTACTTC; cdr3_aa: CASSLAGTGYEQYF
j_call: TRBJ2-7; clone_size: NA; cdr3_length: 15; v_call: TRBV7-9; d_call: TRBD1; cdr3_nt: TGTGCCAGCAGGAGCCCCCGACAGGGAGCCTACGAGCAGTACTTC; cdr3_aa: CASRSPRQGAYEQYF
j_call: TRBJ2-1; clone_size: NA; cdr3_length: 16; v_call: TRBV6-5; d_call: TRBD2; cdr3_nt: TGTGCCAGCAGTTACTCTGCGGGAGTACGTTACAATGAGCAGTTCTTC; cdr3_aa: CASSYSAGVRYNEQFF
j_call: TRBJ2-5; clone_size: NA; cdr3_length: 15; v_call: TRBV2; d_call: TRBD1; cdr3_nt: TGTGCCAGCACCACACGGACAGGGCCCGGAGAGACCCAGTACTTC; cdr3_aa: CASTTRTGPGETQYF
j_call: TRBJ2-2; clone_size: NA; cdr3_length: 15; v_call: TRBV7-9; d_call: NA; cdr3_nt: TGTGCCAGCAGCCCCCGGGCCGGGGGCACCGGGGAGCTGTTTTTT; cdr3_aa: CASSPRAGGTGELFF
j_call: TRBJ1-2; clone_size: NA; cdr3_length: 18; v_call: TRBV7-8; d_call: NA; cdr3_nt: TGTGCCAGCAGCTTAGTTCCGGGACACCTTCTTTTCGGGTATGGCTACACCTTC; cdr3_aa: CASSLVPGHLLFGYGYTF
j_call: TRBJ1-1; clone_size: once; cdr3_length: 16; v_call: TRBV30; d_call: NA; cdr3_nt: TGTGCCTGGAGTGGACACTCCCGGGGTAAGGCATTTGAAGCTTTCTTT; cdr3_aa: CAWSGHSRGKAFEAFF
j_call: TRBJ1-5; clone_size: few; cdr3_length: 13; v_call: TRBV10-3; d_call: NA; cdr3_nt: TGTGCCATCAGCGGACAGCGAGATCAGCCCCAGCATTTT; cdr3_aa: CAISGQRDQPQHF
j_call: TRBJ2-7; clone_size: NA; cdr3_length: 15; v_call: TRBV29-1; d_call: NA; cdr3_nt: TGCAGCGTTGTGATGGCGGGACAGAGCTCCTACGAGCAGTACTTC; cdr3_aa: CSVVMAGQSSYEQYF
j_call: TRBJ2-2; clone_size: few; cdr3_length: 16; v_call: TRBV12-1; d_call: NA; cdr3_nt: TGTGCCAGCAGCTTTGTAGCCCCCGGGGGGACCGGGGAGCTGTTTTTT; cdr3_aa: CASSFVAPGGTGELFF
j_call: TRBJ2-7; clone_size: NA; cdr3_length: 15; v_call: TRBV10-3; d_call: NA; cdr3_nt: TGTGCCATCAGTGAGTCGAGGCGGGGATACTACGAGCAGTACTTC; cdr3_aa: CAISESRRGYYEQYF
j_call: TRBJ1-6; clone_size: NA; cdr3_length: 16; v_call: TRBV2; d_call: TRBD1; cdr3_nt: TGTGCCAGCAGCGGAGGGACAGCGAGCTATAATTCACCCCTCCACTTT; cdr3_aa: CASSGGTASYNSPLHF
j_call: TRBJ2-7; clone_size: NA; cdr3_length: 18; v_call: TRBV15; d_call: NA; cdr3_nt: TGTGCCACCAGCAGAGAGGGGGAGACAGGCGTGAGCTCCTACGAGCAGTACTTC; cdr3_aa: CATSREGETGVSSYEQYF
j_call: TRBJ1-2; clone_size: few; cdr3_length: 14; v_call: TRBV27; d_call: NA; cdr3_nt: TGTGCCAGCAGGCCGTTACAGGAAAACTATGGCTACACCTTC; cdr3_aa: CASRPLQENYGYTF
j_call: TRBJ1-4; clone_size: few; cdr3_length: 13; v_call: TRBV11-3; d_call: NA; cdr3_nt: TGTGCCAGCAGCTCCATCGGGCAGGGGATACCCTCGTTT; cdr3_aa: CASSSIGQGIPSF
j_call: TRBJ1-6; clone_size: NA; cdr3_length: 16; v_call: TRBV19; d_call: NA; cdr3_nt: TGTGCCAGTAGTATGGGACACTTATCCTATAATTCACCCCTCCACTTT; cdr3_aa: CASSMGHLSYNSPLHF
j_call: TRBJ2-2; clone_size: NA; cdr3_length: 16; v_call: TRBV7-2; d_call: NA; cdr3_nt: TGTGCCAGCAGCGCGAATGACCCAGGGGTTACGGGGGAGCTGTTTTTT; cdr3_aa: CASSANDPGVTGELFF
j_call: TRBJ1-6; clone_size: NA; cdr3_length: 14; v_call: TRBV18; d_call: TRBD1; cdr3_nt: TGTGCCAGCTCACCGACAGGGTCCAATTCACCCCTCCACTTT; cdr3_aa: CASSPTGSNSPLHF